Below are 22 T cell receptor beta chains sequenced from a single sample in a study of blood T cell repertoires in COVID-19. The method was immunoSEQ multiplex PCR; TCRdb's version includes in-frame clones alone and lacks a portion of them. There are 150,000 to 200,000 clones in the sample; around 83% occur only once, and around 8% lies in the top ten. Sequencing was done on a sample of peripheral blood. Source of these receptors: a woman in her seventies with COVID-19, enrolled during active disease.

The chain has TRBV12-5 and TRBJ2-2; TRBD2 is a possible D gene (5 bases). Germline CDR1 is LGHNT and CDR2 is FRNRAP. The CDR3 totals 15 residues. Trimming removed 0 bases at V and 3 bases at J, with 8 bases between. Written as DNA, the CDR3 is TGTGCTAGTGGTTTGGTACACGGGGACACCGGGGAGCTGTTTTTT. Amino acids: CASGLVHGDTGELFF.

The rearrangement links TRBV5-1 to TRBJ2-1, with a possible D match to TRBD1 (6 bases). Looked up from germline, CDR1 is SGHRS and CDR2 is YFSETQ. The CDR3 extends over 15 amino acids. The V end lost 4 bases, the J end lost 1 base, and 12 bases lay between the germline ends. In DNA form, the CDR3 reads TGCGCCAGCAGCCCCACAGGGAATTCCTACAATGAGCAGTTCTTC. Protein sequence: CASSPTGNSYNEQFF.

This sequence joins TRBV5-4 and TRBJ2-7; 9 bases match TRBD2. This CDR3 has 15 residues. J gave up 7 bases and V 0 bases, and 8 bases lay outside the gene matches. CDR1 and CDR2 from the germline V gene are SGHNT and YYREEE (reference sequence). The CDR3 DNA reads TGTGCCAGCAGCTTGGAACTAGCGGGTACGGAAGAGCAGTACTTC. Translation gives CASSLELAGTEEQYF.

CDR3 region: CASSYQGDSNQPQHF. The CDR3 nucleotides read TGTGCCAGCAGTTATCAGGGGGATAGCAATCAGCCCCAGCATTTT. The chain couples TRBV6-5 to TRBJ1-5, with 7 bases that match TRBD1. The junction had 2 bases not matched to a gene; V was cut back by 3 bases and J by 0 bases. The CDR3 extends over 15 amino acids. Germline values: CDR1 MNHEY, CDR2 SVGAGI.

The rearrangement links TRBV3-1 (or the pseudogene TRBV3-2) to TRBJ1-3, with D tentatively TRBD1 (5 bases). Trimming took off 1 base at V and 0 bases at J, with 13 bases between the two ends. The CDR3 is 17 residues long. Germline V lookup: CDR1 LGHDT, CDR2 YNNKEL (reference sequence). CDR3 DNA sequence: TGTGCCAGCAGCCAAGGCGAAGGGACTCTCTCTGGAAACACCATATATTTT. Translation: CASSQGEGTLSGNTIYF.

CDR3: CASSRQTGELFF. The DNA for the CDR3 is TGTGCCAGCAGTCGACAGACCGGGGAGCTGTTTTTT. This sequence joins TRBV6-5 and TRBJ2-2; possible D gene TRBD1, 5 bases. The germline CDR1 and CDR2 sequences are MNHEY and SVGAGI. The CDR3 covers 12 residues. The ends were cut back, 5 bases at V and 5 bases at J, with 6 bases in the middle.

This clone was observed once. This CDR3 reads CATSRDSSNQPQHF. The CDR3 nucleotides read TGTGCCACCAGCCGGGACTCTAGCAATCAGCCCCAGCATTTT. This chain connects TRBV24-1 to TRBJ1-5; a weak D match, TRBD1 (5 bases). Trimming took off 7 bases at V and 0 bases at J, with 9 bases between the two ends. From germline, CDR1 is KGHDR and CDR2 SFDVKD. The CDR3 has 14 residues.

The chain combines TRBV18 with TRBJ1-5; D gene uncertain. The CDR3 extends over 13 amino acids. V was cut by 4 bases and J by 1 base, with 5 bases left in between. Germline V gene sequence: CDR1 KGHSH, CDR2 LQKENI. DNA for the CDR3: TGTGCCAGCTCACAAGCAAGCAATCAGCCCCAGCATTTT. Translating gives CASSQASNQPQHF.

This clone was seen only a few times. The chain has TRBV4-2 and TRBJ1-5; no firm D call. The V end lost 1 base, the J end lost 7 bases, and 8 bases lay between the germline ends. The length of the CDR3 is 13 residues. Per germline, CDR1 LGHNA and CDR2 YNFKEQ. The chain's CDR3 is CASSQVSGQPQHF. CDR3 sequence (DNA): TGTGCCAGCAGCCAAGTGTCCGGGCAGCCCCAGCATTTT.

V and J are TRBV24-1 and TRBJ1-4, with 9 bases identical to TRBD1. Unmatched junction bases numbered 13, after V lost 4 bases and J lost 5 bases. The CDR3 spans 18 residues. Per germline, CDR1 KGHDR and CDR2 SFDVKD. The CDR3 DNA reads TGTGCCACCAGTGACCACCCGGGCGGAGGGACAGGGAATGAAAAACTGTTTTTT. Residues: CATSDHPGGGTGNEKLFF.

In this sample, this clone turned up a few times. The chain recombines TRBV2 with TRBJ1-5, with a weak D call TRBD1 (6 bases). Germline CDR1 is SNHLY and CDR2 is FYNNEI. The CDR3 spans 15 residues. The V and J ends lost 0 bases and 3 bases respectively, with 9 bases between them. CDR3 loop: CASSEAMGANQPQHF. CDR3 DNA: TGTGCCAGCAGTGAAGCAATGGGGGCCAATCAGCCCCAGCATTTT.

This clone has only one observation. The gene calls are TRBV2 and TRBJ2-5; the match to TRBD2 covers 7 bases. CDR3 length equals 13 residues. Germline V CDR1 and CDR2: SNHLY, FYNNEI. J was trimmed by 7 bases and V by 7 bases; bases with no gene match: 9. DNA of the CDR3: TGTGCCAGCATCTACGGACCGGGGGGGACCCAGTACTTC. This sequence encodes CASIYGPGGTQYF.

V is TRBV28 and J is TRBJ2-2, with TRBD2 matching over 14 bases. V was pared by 6 bases and J by 8 bases, with 8 bases of the junction left unmatched. Germline V gene sequence: CDR1 MDHEN, CDR2 SYDVKM. This CDR3 comprises 16 residues. CDR3 DNA: TGTGCCAGCAGCCTAGGACTAGCGGGAGGTTTAGGGGAGCTGTTTTTT. Translating gives CASSLGLAGGLGELFF.

The V gene is TRBV14, the J gene TRBJ1-2; TRBD1 aligns across 9 bases. Germline values: CDR1 SGHDN, CDR2 FVKESK. V dropped 4 bases and J dropped 6; count of bases not matched to a gene: 9. The CDR3 length is 15 residues. CDR3 coding DNA: TGTGCCAGCAGCCGAACTAACAGGGGGCACAATGGCTACACCTTC. Encoded protein: CASSRTNRGHNGYTF.

The V call is TRBV6-6, the J call TRBJ1-2; 7 bases agree with TRBD1. J was trimmed by 4 bases and V by 5 bases; bases with no gene match: 7. Germline assignment: CDR1 MNHNY and CDR2 SVGAGI (reference sequence). The length of the CDR3 is 14 residues. This CDR3 reads CASSRQGQGYGYTF. For the CDR3, the DNA is TGTGCCAGCAGTAGACAGGGTCAGGGCTATGGCTACACCTTC.

The gene calls are TRBV7-2 and TRBJ1-3; 9 bases fit TRBD1. V was clipped by 2 bases and J by 2 bases; unmatched bases: 4. The V gene's germline CDR1 is SGHTA and CDR2 FQGNSA. The CDR3 totals 16 residues. CDR3 loop: CASSLNRGRTGNTIYF. The CDR3, as DNA: TGTGCCAGCAGCTTAAACAGGGGGCGTACTGGAAACACCATATATTTT. Full variable domain (outside the CDR3, taken from reference TRBV7-2 and TRBJ1-3): GAGVSQSPSNKVTEKGKDVELRCDPISGHTALYWYRQSLGQGLEFLIYFQGNSAPDKSGLPSDRFSAERTGGSVSTLTIQRTQQEDSAVYLCASSLNRGRTGNTIYFGEGSWLTVV.

With respect to this clone: Possible read error: a much larger clone is one base away. Other DNA sequences in this sample translate to the same CDR3. The chain joins TRBV3-1 (or the pseudogene TRBV3-2) to TRBJ2-7; TRBD1 agrees at 10 bases. The V gene end was trimmed by 4 bases and the J gene end by 3 bases; junction bases not matched to a gene: 3. The CDR3 sequence is 14 residues long. Germline V CDR1 and CDR2: LGHDT, YNNKEL (reference sequence). For the CDR3, the DNA is TGTGCCAGCAGCCCCGGGACAGGGGACTACGAGCAGTACTTC. It specifies CASSPGTGDYEQYF.

The genes are TRBV7-9 and TRBJ1-1, with TRBD1 matching over 7 bases. CDR3 size: 14 residues. Unmatched junction bases numbered 10, after V lost 7 bases and J lost 5 bases. Germline V CDR1 and CDR2: SEHNR, FQNEAQ (reference sequence). The CDR3 DNA is TGTGCCAGCACCAACAGGGGCACGAAAACTGAAGCTTTCTTT. Translated: CASTNRGTKTEAFF. The whole variable domain, filled in from reference TRBV7-9 and TRBJ1-1, reads DTGVSQNPRHKITKRGQNVTFRCDPISEHNRLYWYRQTLGQGPEFLTYFQNEAQLEKSRLLSDRFSAERPKGSFSTLEIQRTEQGDSAMYLCASTNRGTKTEAFFGQGTRLTVV.

This chain links TRBV9 with TRBJ1-1, with D uncertain. V shed 0 bases and J shed 7 bases, with 19 bases lying between them. The CDR3 has 16 amino acids. The germline V gene has CDR1 SGDLS and CDR2 YYNGEE. The CDR3 DNA reads TGTGCCAGCAGCGTAGGGGAGCCCCAGCGAGGAGGTGAAGCTTTCTTT. It yields the protein CASSVGEPQRGGEAFF. Looking up the rest from reference TRBV9 and TRBJ1-1 gives the full variable domain: DSGVTQTPKHLITATGQRVTLRCSPRSGDLSVYWYQQSLDQGLQFLIQYYNGEERAKGNILERFSAQQFPDLHSELNLSSLELGDSALYFCASSVGEPQRGGEAFFGQGTRLTVV.

The chain couples TRBV29-1 to TRBJ2-5, with TRBD2 identical over 7 bases. The CDR3 consists of 16 residues. Per germline, CDR1 SQVTM and CDR2 ANQGSEA. V lost 0 bases to trimming and J lost 0 bases; unmatched junction nucleotides: 7. This CDR3 is CSVEDLVGTNQETQYF. The DNA of the CDR3 is TGCAGCGTTGAAGATCTAGTAGGGACTAACCAAGAGACCCAGTACTTC.

The count of this clone is one. The chain links TRBV4-2 to TRBJ1-5; D is unclear. From germline, CDR1 is LGHNA and CDR2 YNFKEQ. Trimming took off 0 bases at V and 4 bases at J, with 7 bases between the two ends. The CDR3 totals 14 residues. CDR3 region: CASSQDNSNQPQHF. The CDR3 coding sequence is TGTGCCAGCAGCCAAGATAACAGTAATCAGCCCCAGCATTTT.

The chain links TRBV7-9 to TRBJ2-3, with 9 bases identical to TRBD2. V shed 5 bases, J shed 5 bases, and the junction held 14 bases outside the gene matches. There are 17 residues in the CDR3. CDR1 is SEHNR and CDR2 is FQNEAQ in the germline V gene (reference sequence). The CDR3 coding sequence is TGTGCCAGCAGCCCGATATGGGGGGGACTAGCCGAAGATACGCAGTATTTT. It specifies CASSPIWGGLAEDTQYF.